This T cell receptor beta chain was identified during a study of blood T cell repertoires in COVID-19. In the study's own analysis: Reference gene primer amplification yielded estimated nucleated cell counts. Assay used: immunoSEQ multiplex PCR; TCRdb lists only in-frame clones, some missing. For V, J and clone size, that table is used; D and trimming come from the DNA. The sample shows approximately 220,000 clones, 89% of them seen only once. Trimming left V 1 base short and J 6 bases short, with 16 bases between. CDR3 length equals 16 residues. In germline, CDR1 is SNHLY, CDR2 FYNNEI. Residents of 24 US areas, aged roughly 18 to 89 years, made up the participants.

The TCR comes from a young woman with acute COVID-19. Specimen: PBMCs or T cells enriched from blood (not recorded which). The chain carries TRBV2 and TRBJ1-5; TRBD1 is a possible D gene (5 bases). Here the CDR3 reads CASSEGGHTRRQPQHF. The CDR3 nucleotides are TGTGCCAGCAGTGAAGGTGGACACACTCGGCGTCAGCCCCAGCATTTT.